The rows below give T cell receptor beta chains drawn from one sample of a study of Tregs in tolerant kidney transplant recipients. The method was immunoSEQ multiplex PCR; TCRdb's version includes in-frame clones alone and lacks a portion of them. The table lists around 61,000 clones, more than 70% of them singletons. Sequenced sample: CD4+ T cells from blood. The receptors here all came from a human donor in good health. CDR3s include the opening cysteine and the closing phenylalanine or tryptophan. A D gene is named only where the DNA matches it firmly. The listing skips clone size in some rows; elsewhere it reads once, few, many or a size class.

J gene: TRBJ1-4
D gene: -
V gene: TRBV5-4
clone size: -
CDR3 protein: CASSLTGPNEKLFF
CDR3 DNA: TGTGCCAGCAGCTTGACAGGACCTAATGAAAAACTGTTTTTT

J gene: TRBJ2-7
D gene: -
V gene: TRBV9
clone size: -
CDR3 protein: CASSVGGTSSYEQYF
CDR3 DNA: TGTGCCAGCAGCGTAGGAGGGACGTCATCCTACGAGCAGTACTTC

J gene: TRBJ2-7
D gene: -
V gene: TRBV6-5
clone size: -
CDR3 protein: CASTNGAGRNEQYF
CDR3 DNA: TGTGCCAGCACTAACGGGGCAGGGAGAAACGAGCAGTACTTC

J gene: TRBJ2-5
D gene: TRBD2
V gene: TRBV11-3
clone size: -
CDR3 protein: CASSFRAGGEGETQYF
CDR3 DNA: TGTGCCAGCAGCTTTCGTGCGGGAGGGGAGGGAGAGACCCAGTACTTC

J gene: TRBJ1-3
D gene: TRBD1
V gene: TRBV7-2
clone size: few
CDR3 protein: CASSLVQGAQTGNTIYF
CDR3 DNA: TGTGCCAGCAGCTTAGTACAGGGGGCGCAAACTGGAAACACCATATATTTT

J gene: TRBJ2-5
D gene: -
V gene: TRBV6-5
clone size: -
CDR3 protein: CASRGFGLFQETQYF
CDR3 DNA: TGTGCCAGCAGGGGCTTTGGGCTGTTCCAAGAGACCCAGTACTTC

J gene: TRBJ1-1
D gene: -
V gene: TRBV9
clone size: -
CDR3 protein: CASSMKRDTEAFF
CDR3 DNA: TGTGCCAGCAGCATGAAAAGGGACACTGAAGCTTTCTTT

J gene: TRBJ2-1
D gene: -
V gene: TRBV15
clone size: -
CDR3 protein: CATRLATSTYNEQFF
CDR3 DNA: TGTGCCACCCGGCTAGCAACCTCTACCTACAATGAGCAGTTCTTC

J gene: TRBJ1-1
D gene: -
V gene: TRBV9
clone size: -
CDR3 protein: CASSVGTWGTEAFF
CDR3 DNA: TGTGCCAGCAGCGTAGGTACATGGGGCACTGAAGCTTTCTTT

J gene: TRBJ2-1
D gene: TRBD2
V gene: TRBV11-1
clone size: -
CDR3 protein: CASSTRVAGDDNEQFF
CDR3 DNA: TGTGCCAGCAGCACACGAGTAGCGGGAGACGACAATGAGCAGTTCTTC

J gene: TRBJ2-5
D gene: TRBD2
V gene: TRBV13
clone size: -
CDR3 protein: CASSPAGGVETQYF
CDR3 DNA: TGTGCCAGCAGCCCAGCGGGAGGGGTAGAGACCCAGTACTTC

J gene: TRBJ2-3
D gene: -
V gene: TRBV7-2
clone size: -
CDR3 protein: CASSYPGGAISTSLQYF
CDR3 DNA: TGTGCCAGCAGCTACCCTGGGGGGGCCATTTCCACGAGTTTGCAGTATTTT

J gene: TRBJ1-2
D gene: TRBD1
V gene: TRBV27
clone size: -
CDR3 protein: CASSLRQGGLYGYTF
CDR3 DNA: TGTGCCAGCAGTTTAAGACAGGGTGGGCTCTATGGCTACACCTTC

J gene: TRBJ1-1
D gene: -
V gene: TRBV4-2
clone size: -
CDR3 protein: CASSQEGPGVKAFF
CDR3 DNA: TGTGCCAGCAGCCAAGAGGGGCCGGGGGTGAAAGCTTTCTTT

J gene: TRBJ1-2
D gene: -
V gene: TRBV5-6
clone size: -
CDR3 protein: CASSFTGAHGYTF
CDR3 DNA: TGTGCCAGCAGCTTTACGGGGGCGCATGGCTACACCTTC

J gene: TRBJ2-1
D gene: -
V gene: TRBV2
clone size: -
CDR3 protein: CAGLPGRAEQFF
CDR3 DNA: TGTGCCGGCCTACCTGGCCGCGCGGAGCAGTTCTTC

J gene: TRBJ2-1
D gene: TRBD2
V gene: TRBV2
clone size: -
CDR3 protein: CASIQLAGGYNEQFF
CDR3 DNA: TGTGCCAGCATACAACTAGCGGGGGGTTACAATGAGCAGTTCTTC

J gene: TRBJ1-5
D gene: TRBD1
V gene: TRBV7-2
clone size: once
CDR3 protein: CASSLGAGGVQPQHF
CDR3 DNA: TGTGCCAGCAGCTTAGGCGCAGGGGGCGTTCAGCCCCAGCATTTT

J gene: TRBJ2-1
D gene: -
V gene: TRBV11-3
clone size: -
CDR3 protein: CASSPTGLRLGFNEQFF
CDR3 DNA: TGTGCCAGCAGCCCTACGGGACTCCGGTTGGGGTTCAATGAGCAGTTCTTC

J gene: TRBJ2-5
D gene: -
V gene: TRBV4-3
clone size: few
CDR3 protein: CASSQNPGRDQETQYF
CDR3 DNA: TGCGCCAGCAGCCAAAACCCTGGCAGGGACCAAGAGACCCAGTACTTC

J gene: TRBJ1-6
D gene: TRBD1
V gene: TRBV11-2
clone size: once
CDR3 protein: CASSLETGRNSPLHF
CDR3 DNA: TGTGCCAGCAGCTTAGAGACAGGGCGAAATTCACCCCTCCACTTT

J gene: TRBJ2-3
D gene: TRBD1
V gene: TRBV7-3
clone size: -
CDR3 protein: CASSRTGSTDTQYF
CDR3 DNA: TGTGCCAGCAGCCGGACAGGAAGCACAGATACGCAGTATTTT

J gene: TRBJ1-4
D gene: -
V gene: TRBV29-1
clone size: -
CDR3 protein: CSVEGQEREKLFF
CDR3 DNA: TGCAGCGTAGAGGGGCAGGAGCGAGAAAAACTGTTTTTT

J gene: TRBJ2-7
D gene: TRBD2
V gene: TRBV5-1
clone size: -
CDR3 protein: CASRRGGADYEQYF
CDR3 DNA: TGCGCCAGCAGACGCGGGGGGGCCGACTACGAGCAGTACTTC

J gene: TRBJ1-4
D gene: -
V gene: TRBV30
clone size: -
CDR3 protein: CAWGGFFRRLATNEKLFF
CDR3 DNA: TGTGCCTGGGGCGGCTTTTTTAGGCGACTCGCAACTAATGAAAAACTGTTTTTT

J gene: TRBJ2-2
D gene: -
V gene: TRBV11-2
clone size: few
CDR3 protein: CASSFRGNPGNTGELFF
CDR3 DNA: TGTGCCAGCAGCTTCAGGGGTAATCCAGGCAACACCGGGGAGCTGTTTTTT

J gene: TRBJ1-2
D gene: -
V gene: TRBV6-5
clone size: -
CDR3 protein: CASSYSSLPGGGYTF
CDR3 DNA: TGTGCCAGCAGTTACTCGTCCCTCCCTGGGGGTGGCTACACCTTC

J gene: TRBJ2-7
D gene: -
V gene: TRBV5-1
clone size: -
CDR3 protein: CASSLGALSSYEQYF
CDR3 DNA: TGCGCCAGCAGCTTGGGGGCTTTAAGCTCCTACGAGCAGTACTTC

J gene: TRBJ2-5
D gene: -
V gene: TRBV7-9
clone size: -
CDR3 protein: CASSLGGQETQYF
CDR3 DNA: TGTGCCAGCAGCTTAGGGGGCCAAGAGACCCAGTACTTC

J gene: TRBJ2-2
D gene: -
V gene: TRBV12-5
clone size: -
CDR3 protein: CASGFDLLQGTGELFF
CDR3 DNA: TGTGCTAGTGGTTTCGACCTGCTTCAGGGCACCGGGGAGCTGTTTTTT

J gene: TRBJ1-1
D gene: -
V gene: TRBV5-1
clone size: -
CDR3 protein: CASSLGSGETTEAFF
CDR3 DNA: TGCGCCAGCAGCTTGGGGTCAGGCGAGACCACTGAAGCTTTCTTT

J gene: TRBJ1-1
D gene: -
V gene: TRBV5-8
clone size: few
CDR3 protein: CASSWNTEAFF
CDR3 DNA: TGTGCCAGCAGCTGGAACACTGAAGCTTTCTTT

J gene: TRBJ2-2
D gene: TRBD2
V gene: TRBV11-2
clone size: -
CDR3 protein: CASSTYSGRGNTGELFF
CDR3 DNA: TGTGCCAGCAGTACCTACAGCGGGAGAGGGAACACCGGGGAGCTGTTTTTT

J gene: TRBJ1-2
D gene: -
V gene: TRBV7-8
clone size: -
CDR3 protein: CASSDAGVGYTF
CDR3 DNA: TGTGCCAGCAGCGACGCAGGGGTTGGCTACACCTTC

J gene: TRBJ1-5
D gene: TRBD1
V gene: TRBV7-2
clone size: -
CDR3 protein: CASSLGTDQPQHF
CDR3 DNA: TGTGCCAGCAGCCTCGGGACAGATCAGCCCCAGCATTTT

J gene: TRBJ2-3
D gene: TRBD2
V gene: TRBV5-1
clone size: -
CDR3 protein: CASSLAPAGEHTQYF
CDR3 DNA: TGCGCCAGCAGCTTGGCCCCAGCGGGAGAGCATACGCAGTATTTT

J gene: TRBJ1-1
D gene: -
V gene: TRBV5-4
clone size: -
CDR3 protein: CASSLALGTEAFF
CDR3 DNA: TGTGCCAGCAGCTTGGCGCTGGGCACTGAAGCTTTCTTT

J gene: TRBJ2-5
D gene: TRBD1
V gene: TRBV5-4
clone size: -
CDR3 protein: CASSLSRQGAGETQYF
CDR3 DNA: TGTGCCAGCAGCTTATCCAGACAGGGGGCTGGAGAGACCCAGTACTTC

J gene: TRBJ2-3
D gene: TRBD1
V gene: TRBV14
clone size: -
CDR3 protein: CASSPGQGFTAVSDTQYF
CDR3 DNA: TGTGCCAGCAGCCCAGGACAGGGCTTTACTGCGGTGTCAGATACGCAGTATTTT

J gene: TRBJ1-1
D gene: -
V gene: TRBV5-1
clone size: few
CDR3 protein: CASSDQPNTEAFF
CDR3 DNA: TGCGCCAGCAGCGATCAACCGAACACTGAAGCTTTCTTT

J gene: TRBJ2-1
D gene: TRBD2
V gene: TRBV4-1
clone size: -
CDR3 protein: CASSQPFPGTSGVGNEQFF
CDR3 DNA: TGCGCCAGCAGCCAGCCGTTCCCCGGGACTAGCGGGGTTGGCAATGAGCAGTTCTTC